What follows describes a single T cell receptor (beta chain). The CDR3 extends over 14 amino acids. Germline CDR1 LGHNT, CDR2 FRNRAP. V lost 7 bases to trimming and J lost 0 bases, with 10 bases between them. This record comes from a study of T cell changes during pregnancy in multiple sclerosis. Assay used: immunoSEQ multiplex PCR; TCRdb lists only in-frame clones, some missing. The sample shows more than 65,000 clones, about nine tenths of them seen only once. The material was CD4+ T cells from peripheral blood mononuclear cells, obtained before pregnancy. The TCR was taken from a female donor with multiple sclerosis, enrolled in a pregnancy study. V usage is TRBV12-5 and J usage is TRBJ1-3, with D unclear. The CDR3 coding sequence is TGTGCTAGTGCCATGAGCACCTCTGGAAACACCATATATTTT. Its protein is CASAMSTSGNTIYF.